This T cell receptor (beta chain) was found in a study of blood T cell repertoires in COVID-19. For the study at large: Specimens from acute and convalescent COVID-19 originated in the United States, Italy and Spain.

Germline-derived CDR1 and CDR2 are KGHSH and LQKENI. This CDR3 is 13 amino acids long. Germline trimming cut 2 bases from V and 6 bases from J; bases unmatched to any gene: 2. The table lists this clone with a count of one. How the authors handled the data: Estimation of nucleated cell counts was performed using reference gene primer amplification. TCRdb's table, derived via immunoSEQ multiplex PCR, lists solely in-frame clones and lacks some. The V and J calls and clone size come from that table; D and trimming were worked out from the DNA. The data hold about 210,000 clones, with around three quarters observed a single time.

The clonotype was recovered from a woman in her 70s with acute or convalescent COVID-19. The V call is TRBV18, the J call TRBJ2-7, with 9 bases lining up with TRBD1. Source material: peripheral blood. The CDR3, as DNA: TGTGCCAGCTCACCAAACAGGGGGCCCGAGCAGTACGTC. Translating gives CASSPNRGPEQYV.